The clone carrying this T cell receptor (beta chain) was recorded only once. The antigen remains undetermined. This PCR relied on a set of 60 Vbeta primers and 13 Jbeta primers. Assay used: immunoSEQ multiplex PCR; TCRdb lists only in-frame clones, some missing. The sample includes 54,000 or so clones, around three quarters of them seen just once. The CDR3 is 14 amino acids. Germline V gene data show CDR1 as SGDLS and CDR2 as YYNGEE. The ends were cut back, 4 bases at V and 3 bases at J, with 14 bases in the middle. This entry belongs to a study of cytomegalovirus exposure and HLA in healthy donors. Study-level points and caveats: Most observed TCR sequences were rare, whereas some public TCRs were detected in many donors.

The rearrangement links TRBV9 to TRBJ2-7; TRBD1 is a possible D gene (7 bases). Sample: PBMCs. The clonotype originates from a woman aged 55-75 years in good health and CMV-seropositive. CDR3 sequence: CASSPGGQGYEQYF. DNA for the CDR3: TGTGCCAGCAGCCCAGGGGGGCAGGGCTACGAGCAGTACTTC.